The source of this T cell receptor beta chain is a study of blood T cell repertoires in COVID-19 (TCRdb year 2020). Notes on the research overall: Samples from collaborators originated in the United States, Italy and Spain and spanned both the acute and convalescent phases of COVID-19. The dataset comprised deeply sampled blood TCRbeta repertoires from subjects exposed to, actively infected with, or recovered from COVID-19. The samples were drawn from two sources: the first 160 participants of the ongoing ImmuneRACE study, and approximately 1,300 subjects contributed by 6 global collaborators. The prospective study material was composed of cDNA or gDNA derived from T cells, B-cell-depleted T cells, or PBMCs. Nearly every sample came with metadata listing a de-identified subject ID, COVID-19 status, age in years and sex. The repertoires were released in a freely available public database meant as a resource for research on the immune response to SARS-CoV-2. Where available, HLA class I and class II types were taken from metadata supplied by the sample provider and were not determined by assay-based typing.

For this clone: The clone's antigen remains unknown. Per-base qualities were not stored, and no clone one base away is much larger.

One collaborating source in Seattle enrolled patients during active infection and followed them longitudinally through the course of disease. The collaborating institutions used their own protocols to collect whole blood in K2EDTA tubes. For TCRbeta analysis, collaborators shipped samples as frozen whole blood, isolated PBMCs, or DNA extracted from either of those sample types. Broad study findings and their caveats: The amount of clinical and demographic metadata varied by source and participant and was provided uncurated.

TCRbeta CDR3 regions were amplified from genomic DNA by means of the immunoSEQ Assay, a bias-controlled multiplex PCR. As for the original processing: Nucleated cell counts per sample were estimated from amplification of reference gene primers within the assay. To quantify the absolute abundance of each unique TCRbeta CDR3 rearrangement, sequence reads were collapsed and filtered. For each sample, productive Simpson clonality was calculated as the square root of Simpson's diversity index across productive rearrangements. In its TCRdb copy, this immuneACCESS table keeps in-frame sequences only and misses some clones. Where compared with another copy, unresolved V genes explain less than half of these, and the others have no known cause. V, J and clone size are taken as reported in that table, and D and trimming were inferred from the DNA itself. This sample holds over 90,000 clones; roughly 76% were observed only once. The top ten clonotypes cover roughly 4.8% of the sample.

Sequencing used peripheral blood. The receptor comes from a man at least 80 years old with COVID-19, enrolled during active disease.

The CDR3 protein sequence reads: CASSSAPGDTGFDNEQFF. Read as DNA, the sequence is TGCGCCAGCAGCTCCGCCCCCGGGGACACTGGGTTTGACAATGAGCAGTTCTTC. The chain uses TRBV5-1 and TRBJ2-1; TRBD1 is a weak D gene call, 6 bases matching. The CDR3 holds 18 amino acids from the cysteine to the phenylalanine. This entry keeps only the CDR3 DNA: 54 bases, framed from base 1. The germline V gene specifies SGHRS as CDR1 and YFSETQ as CDR2. V lost 3 bases and J lost 5 bases; the stretch between them is 24 bases long.